The 18 T cell receptor beta chains below come from one sample, sequenced in a study of Ad26.COV2.S vaccination and SARS-CoV-2 variants. Specified treatment: roughly 19 received Ad26.COV2.S at low or high dose, single or two shots; roughly five received placebo; per-sample allocation not given. Repertoires come from day 63 after the first vaccine or placebo injection. Sequencing used immunoSEQ multiplex PCR; TCRdb keeps in-frame clones, though not all of them. Of hundreds of thousands of clones listed, 70% to 90% were seen once; the top ten hold roughly 1.5%. The sequenced sample was peripheral blood, obtained in a trial of Ad26.COV2.S vaccine versus placebo. These receptors all come from a person between 18 and 59 years old who received the Ad26.COV2.S COVID-19 vaccine or a placebo.

The rearrangement uses TRBV12-5 and TRBJ2-7, with TRBD2 as a possible D gene (6 bases). The CDR3 runs 14 residues. With 6 bases removed from V and 4 bases from J, the gap between germline ends came to 16 bases. Germline V gives CDR1 LGHNT, CDR2 FRNRAP. The CDR3 protein is CASGPGEETYEQYF. The CDR3 coding sequence is TGTGCTAGTGGGCCGGGGGAAGAGACTTACGAGCAGTACTTC.

This clone has just a few counts. This chain links TRBV6-5 with TRBJ1-1, with D maybe TRBD1 (6 bases). Per germline, CDR1 MNHEY and CDR2 SVGAGI. With 0 bases removed from V and 1 base from J, the gap between germline ends came to 6 bases. The CDR3 is 14 amino acids. Here the CDR3 DNA reads TGTGCCAGCAGTTACTCGACAGGGAACACTGAAGCTTTCTTT. Amino acid sequence: CASSYSTGNTEAFF.

The gene calls are TRBV20-1 and TRBJ1-1; no clear D. This CDR3 is built from 11 residues. Trimming removed 3 bases at V and 3 bases at J, with 5 bases between. The germline V gene has CDR1 DFQATT and CDR2 SNEGSKA (reference sequence). This CDR3 is CSARRDTEAFF. The CDR3 DNA sequence: TGCAGTGCTAGGAGAGACACTGAAGCTTTCTTT.

The chain carries TRBV3-1 (or the pseudogene TRBV3-2) and TRBJ1-2, with D hard to call. The V gene lost 0 bases and the J gene lost 8 bases, with 16 bases spanning the gap. In germline, CDR1 is LGHDT, CDR2 YNNKEL (reference sequence). This CDR3 region has 15 residues. The CDR3, as DNA: TGTGCCAGCAGCCAAGATTCGGGCCCTGATGGGGGCTACACCTTC. Amino acid sequence: CASSQDSGPDGGYTF.

The chain couples TRBV2 to TRBJ1-5, with D tentatively TRBD1 (5 bases). The CDR3 spans 15 residues. V lost 8 bases to trimming and J lost 0 bases, with 14 bases between them. Germline values: CDR1 SNHLY, CDR2 FYNNEI. CDR3 amino acids: CASVSDRPSNQPQHF. The CDR3 DNA reads as TGTGCCAGCGTTTCTGACAGACCTAGCAATCAGCCCCAGCATTTT.

This rearrangement joins TRBV5-1 to TRBJ2-5; D remains ambiguous. Looked up from germline, CDR1 is SGHRS and CDR2 is YFSETQ. V lost 6 bases and J lost 1, with 10 bases in between. The CDR3 spans 13 residues. CDR3 residues: CASNEHRQETQYF. The CDR3 nucleotides are TGCGCCAGCAACGAGCACCGCCAAGAGACCCAGTACTTC.

This sequence joins TRBV9 and TRBJ1-4; D is possibly TRBD1 (6 bases). CDR3 length: 15 amino acids. Germline CDR1 is SGDLS and CDR2 is YYNGEE. Trimming removed 0 bases from V and 5 bases from J, with 11 bases in between. CDR3 protein: CASSVGEQGNEKLFF. In DNA, the CDR3 is TGTGCCAGCAGCGTAGGGGAACAGGGAAATGAAAAACTGTTTTTT.

This rearrangement joins TRBV5-1 to TRBJ2-5, with TRBD2 matching 7 bases. Germline values: CDR1 SGHRS, CDR2 YFSETQ. Trimming at V came to 4 bases and at J to 5 bases, leaving 8 bases not matched to a gene. This CDR3 is 14 amino acids long. The CDR3 DNA follows: TGCGCCAGCAGCCGGACGGGAGGAGGGGAGACCCAGTACTTC. It codes for CASSRTGGGETQYF. Full variable domain (remainder filled in from reference TRBV5-1 and TRBJ2-5): KAGVTQTPRYLIKTRGQQVTLSCSPISGHRSVSWYQQTPGQGLQFLFEYFSETQRNKGNFPGRFSGRQFSNSRSEMNVSTLELGDSALYLCASSRTGGGETQYFGPGTRLLVL.

This sequence joins TRBV19 and TRBJ2-7; D may be TRBD2 (5 bases). In germline, CDR1 is LNHDA, CDR2 SQIVND (reference sequence). V was pared by 3 bases and J by 4 bases, with 22 bases between. The CDR3 consists of 17 residues. This CDR3 reads CASSISLISGSGYEQYF. CDR3 nucleotides: TGTGCCAGTAGTATCAGCCTTATATCTGGGAGTGGTTACGAGCAGTACTTC.

V usage is TRBV2 and J usage is TRBJ2-6; no clear D. Germline V gene data show CDR1 as SNHLY and CDR2 as FYNNEI. Trimming cost V 4 bases and J 0 bases, with 7 bases left between them. CDR3 length: 15 residues. For the CDR3, the DNA is TGTGCCAGCAGTGGGATGGACTCTGGGGCCAACGTCCTGACTTTC. Its protein is CASSGMDSGANVLTF. The full variable domain, its missing parts supplied by reference TRBV2 and TRBJ2-6, is EPEVTQTPSHQVTQMGQEVILRCVPISNHLYFYWYRQILGQKVEFLVSFYNNEISEKSEIFDDQFSVERPDGSNFTLKIRSTKLEDSAMYFCASSGMDSGANVLTFGAGSRLTVL.

The chain couples TRBV7-9 to TRBJ2-7, with 8 nucleotides matching TRBD1. Trimming took 4 bases from V and 2 from J; bases not matched to a gene: 7. This CDR3 spans 15 amino acids. The germline V gene has CDR1 SEHNR and CDR2 FQNEAQ (reference sequence). The CDR3 nucleotides are TGTGCCAGCAGCTACCAACAGGGGGGCGCCTACGAGCAGTACTTC. Amino acid sequence: CASSYQQGGAYEQYF.

The chain uses TRBV4-3 and TRBJ2-7, with D perhaps matching TRBD1 (6 bases). Germline assignment: CDR1 LGHNA and CDR2 YSLEER. The CDR3 runs 13 residues. V was pared by 4 bases and J by 2 bases, with 9 bases between. The chain's CDR3 is CASSLWTAYEQYF. As DNA, the CDR3 is TGCGCCAGCAGCCTTTGGACAGCCTACGAGCAGTACTTC.

J is TRBJ1-4 and V is TRBV7-9, with D perhaps matching TRBD1 (5 bases). In germline, CDR1 is SEHNR, CDR2 FQNEAQ (reference sequence). The CDR3 runs to 14 residues. V was shortened by 7 bases and J by 10 bases, with 19 bases between the two germline ends. The CDR3 region is CASTPDSVGGKLFF. CDR3 DNA: TGTGCCAGCACCCCCGACAGTGTCGGGGGAAAACTGTTTTTT.

The J gene is TRBJ2-1, the V gene TRBV19, with 7 bases aligning to TRBD1. V shed 6 bases, J shed 4 bases, and the junction held 3 bases outside the gene matches. CDR3 size: 13 residues. Germline V CDR1 and CDR2: LNHDA, SQIVND (reference sequence). As DNA, the CDR3 is TGTGCCAGTAGCCGGGACAGATACAATGAGCAGTTCTTC. This gives the protein CASSRDRYNEQFF.

The CDR3, as DNA: TGCGCCAGCAGCTTGGGCAACAGGGCGAGAAATGAAAAACTGTTTTTT. Translated: CASSLGNRARNEKLFF. V and J are TRBV5-1 and TRBJ1-4, with D perhaps matching TRBD1 (6 bases). Trimming cost V 0 bases and J 5 bases, with 14 bases left between them. The CDR3 runs to 16 residues. CDR1 and CDR2 (germline): SGHRS, YFSETQ.

The V and J genes are TRBV25-1 and TRBJ2-7; D perhaps matches TRBD1 (6 bases). V was shortened by 3 bases and J by 0 bases, with 9 bases between the two germline ends. Per germline, CDR1 MGHDK and CDR2 SYGVNS. The CDR3 is made up of 14 amino acids. The DNA of the CDR3 is TGTGCCAGCAGTGACCGGGACAACTCCTACGAGCAGTACTTC. Its translation: CASSDRDNSYEQYF.

V is TRBV27 and J is TRBJ1-2; weak D call: TRBD1 (5 bases). Trimming cost V 1 base and J 10 bases, with 22 bases left between them. The germline gives CDR1 MNHEY, CDR2 SMNVEV (reference sequence). The CDR3 is 16 amino acids. The CDR3 reads CASSLWGRAGLADYTF. Written as DNA, the CDR3 is TGTGCCAGCAGTTTATGGGGCAGGGCGGGGCTCGCTGACTACACCTTC.

The J gene is TRBJ2-1, the V gene TRBV6-1, with 8 bases fitting TRBD1. V gave up 0 bases and J gave up 3 bases; unmatched junction bases: 10. Germline-derived CDR1 and CDR2 are MNHNS and SASEGT. The CDR3 is made up of 18 amino acids. The CDR3 is CASSEANRGQGLYNEQFF. As DNA, the CDR3 is TGTGCCAGCAGTGAAGCGAACCGAGGACAGGGCCTCTACAATGAGCAGTTCTTC.